This passage covers 4 T cell receptor beta chains from one sample sequenced in a study of CD8 T cells in Susac syndrome. The RNA input was about 0.5 to 1 ug, and it was reverse transcribed with random hexamers. TCRdb recomputed calls from the immunoSEQ multiplex PCR reads with MiXCR, one row per CDR3 protein. The table has around 160,000 distinct CDR3 sequences, roughly 94% seen once. Input material: CD4+ T cells from PBMCs. These receptors were obtained from a human donor with multiple sclerosis.

The V and J genes are TRBV12-3 or TRBV12-4 and TRBJ1-5; the match to TRBD1 covers 10 bases. This CDR3 is built from 15 residues. V lost 6 bases and J lost 7; bases outside the gene matches: 9. Written as DNA, the CDR3 is TGTGCCAGCAGCGGACAGGGGGGAATGAGGCAGCCCCAGCATTTT. This sequence encodes CASSGQGGMRQPQHF.

This clonotype showed up just once. V gene TRBV20-1 combines with J gene TRBJ2-2; 10 bases match TRBD2. There are 15 residues in the CDR3. Germline CDR1 reads DFQATT; CDR2 reads SNEGSKA (reference sequence). The junction had 4 bases not matched to a gene; V was cut back by 1 base and J by 5 bases. The CDR3 nucleotides read TGCAGTGCTAGAGTCCCGGGACTAGCGACCGGGGAGCTGTTTTTT. Translation gives CSARVPGLATGELFF.

This clonotype appeared a single time. The chain has TRBV12-3 or TRBV12-4 and TRBJ1-2; D may be TRBD1 (5 bases). The CDR3 contains 14 residues. V lost 3 bases to trimming and J lost 7 bases, with 15 bases between them. DNA of the CDR3: TGTGCCAGCAGTTTTAGCCTCCGCCAGGGTGGCTACACCTTC. This sequence encodes CASSFSLRQGGYTF.

The chain carries TRBV7-2 and TRBJ2-2; weak D call: TRBD1 (5 bases). Germline V gene data show CDR1 as SGHTA and CDR2 as FQGNSA. V lost 5 bases, J lost 11 bases, and 9 bases lay in between. The CDR3 runs 11 residues. The CDR3 nucleotides are TGTGCCAGCAGCCGGCAGGGCGAGCTGTTTTTT. Translated: CASSRQGELFF.